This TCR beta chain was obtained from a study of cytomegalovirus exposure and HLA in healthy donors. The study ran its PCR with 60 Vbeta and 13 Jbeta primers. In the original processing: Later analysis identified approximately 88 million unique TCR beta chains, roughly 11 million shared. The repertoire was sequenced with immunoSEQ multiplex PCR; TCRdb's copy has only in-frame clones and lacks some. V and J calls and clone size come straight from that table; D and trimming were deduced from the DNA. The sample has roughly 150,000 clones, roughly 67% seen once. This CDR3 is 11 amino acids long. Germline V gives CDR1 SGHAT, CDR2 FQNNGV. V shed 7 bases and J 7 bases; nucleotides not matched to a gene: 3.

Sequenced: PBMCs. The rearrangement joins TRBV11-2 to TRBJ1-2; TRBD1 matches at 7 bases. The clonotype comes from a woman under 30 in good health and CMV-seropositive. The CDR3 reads CASTDRVGYTF. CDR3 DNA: TGTGCCAGCACCGACAGGGTTGGCTACACCTTC. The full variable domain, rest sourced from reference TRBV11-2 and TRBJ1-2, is EAGVAQSPRYKIIEKRQSVAFWCNPISGHATLYWYQQILGQGPKLLIQFQNNGVVDDSQLPKDRFSAERLKGVDSTLKIQPAKLEDSAVYLCASTDRVGYTFGSGTRLTVV.